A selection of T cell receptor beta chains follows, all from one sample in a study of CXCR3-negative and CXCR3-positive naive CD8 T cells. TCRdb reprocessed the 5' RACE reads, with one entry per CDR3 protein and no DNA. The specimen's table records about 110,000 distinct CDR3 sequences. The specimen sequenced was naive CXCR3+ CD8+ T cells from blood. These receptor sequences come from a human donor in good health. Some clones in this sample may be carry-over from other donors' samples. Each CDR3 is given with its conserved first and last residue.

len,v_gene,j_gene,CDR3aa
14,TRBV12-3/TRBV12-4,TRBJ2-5,CASSFGLPQETQYF
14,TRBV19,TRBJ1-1,CASQEEGGRTEAFF
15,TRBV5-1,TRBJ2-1,CASSLEAPGLGEQFF
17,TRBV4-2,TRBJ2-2,CASSRSIAGGSTGELFF
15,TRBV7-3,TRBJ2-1,CASSFGPPTTDEQFF
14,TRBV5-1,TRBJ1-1,CASSLLPSGAEAFF
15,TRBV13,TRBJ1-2,CASSSKNPTNYGYTF
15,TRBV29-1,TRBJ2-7,CSVEDRVTNSYEQYF
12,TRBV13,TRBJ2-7,CASSNNNYEQYF
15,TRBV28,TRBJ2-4,CASSLLSGTKDIQYF
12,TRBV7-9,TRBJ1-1,CASSSSEVEAFF
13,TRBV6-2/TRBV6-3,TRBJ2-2,CTSSPSQTGELFF
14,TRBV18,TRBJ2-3,CASSPRENTDTQYF
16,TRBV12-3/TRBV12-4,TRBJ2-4,CASSYPTDLAKNIQYF
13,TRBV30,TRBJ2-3,CAWSGTGRPPQYF
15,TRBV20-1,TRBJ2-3,CSAYGLAGEADTQYF
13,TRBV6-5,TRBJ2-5,CASSHPWEETQYF
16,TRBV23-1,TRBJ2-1,CASSHARDSFYNEQFF
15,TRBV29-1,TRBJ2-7,CSARGGGGPGYEQYF
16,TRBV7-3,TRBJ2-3,CASSPPGTTHTDTQYF
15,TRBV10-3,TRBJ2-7,CAISDVGGGFYEQYF
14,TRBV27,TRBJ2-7,CASSLGDRSYEQYF
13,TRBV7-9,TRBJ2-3,CASSPSPGDTQYF
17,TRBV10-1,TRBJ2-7,CASSESLAGGPTYEQYF
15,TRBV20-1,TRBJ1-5,CSARDMGEGNQPQHF
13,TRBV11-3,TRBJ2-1,CASSPGTIGEQFF
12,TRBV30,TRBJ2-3,CAWGWGTDTQYF
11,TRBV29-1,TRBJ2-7,CSVDMGYEQYF
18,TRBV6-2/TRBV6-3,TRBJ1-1,CASSYSNIAVHTATEAFF
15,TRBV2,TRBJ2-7,CASRVGTGGTYEQYF
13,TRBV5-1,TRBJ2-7,CASRTVAGDEQYF